A selection of T cell receptor beta chains follows, all from one sample in a study of blood T cell repertoires in COVID-19. Here immunoSEQ multiplex PCR was the method, and the copy in TCRdb shows in-frame clones only, minus some. This sample yields 220,000 or so clones, of which approximately 86% are seen a single time; approximately 15% belongs to the top ten. The sequencing sample was made of PBMCs or T cells enriched from blood (not recorded which). These receptors originate from a woman between 50 and 59 years old with acute COVID-19. Each CDR3 is given with its conserved first and last residue. A D gene is named only where the DNA matches it firmly. Size is omitted from some rows. Given values are once, few, many or a class for expanded clones.

D: TRBD1; J: TRBJ1-6; size: few; V: TRBV4-1; DNA: TGCGCCAGCAGCCAAGGACAGGGAGGTTCACCCCTCCACTTT; CDR3: CASSQGQGGSPLHF
D: -; J: TRBJ2-1; size: -; V: TRBV6-2/TRBV6-3; DNA: TGTGCCAGCAGTTACGGGTGGAGGGGGCCCCGCTACAATGAGCAGTTCTTC; CDR3: CASSYGWRGPRYNEQFF
D: TRBD1; J: TRBJ2-3; size: -; V: TRBV6-5; DNA: TGTGCCAGCAGTTATCACAGGGGGTCCGATACGCAGTATTTT; CDR3: CASSYHRGSDTQYF
D: TRBD2; J: TRBJ2-1; size: -; V: TRBV2; DNA: TGTGCCAGCAGTGAAGAGGCGGGAGGGCCTCAGTACAATGAGCAGTTCTTC; CDR3: CASSEEAGGPQYNEQFF
D: -; J: TRBJ2-5; size: -; V: TRBV6-5; DNA: TGTGCCAGCAGTTTACGAGGTTACTCCGGGTGGGAGACCCAGTACTTC; CDR3: CASSLRGYSGWETQYF
D: -; J: TRBJ1-2; size: -; V: TRBV9; DNA: TGTGCCAGCAGCGCGCGGGGGGGTTTATATGGCTACACCTTC; CDR3: CASSARGGLYGYTF
D: -; J: TRBJ1-5; size: -; V: TRBV6-1; DNA: TGTGCCAGCAGTGAAGCGCTTCATTGGCCTCAGCCCCAGCATTTT; CDR3: CASSEALHWPQPQHF
D: TRBD2; J: TRBJ2-2; size: -; V: TRBV12-5; DNA: TGTGCTAGTGGGTTAGGGACTAGCGGGCTTGGCACCGGGGAGCTGTTTTTT; CDR3: CASGLGTSGLGTGELFF
D: TRBD1; J: TRBJ1-1; size: -; V: TRBV12-5; DNA: TGTGCTAGTGGTACCACTTCCACAGGGGTGAACACTGAAGCTTTCTTT; CDR3: CASGTTSTGVNTEAFF
D: -; J: TRBJ2-3; size: -; V: TRBV7-2; DNA: TGTGCCAGCAGCTTCGGGACTCTGGGGGCAGATACGCAGTATTTT; CDR3: CASSFGTLGADTQYF
D: -; J: TRBJ2-7; size: -; V: TRBV20-1; DNA: TGCAGTGCTACGAGTCTTTACGAGCAGTACTTC; CDR3: CSATSLYEQYF
D: TRBD2; J: TRBJ2-7; size: few; V: TRBV28; DNA: TGTGCCAGCAGAACCGGTGCCCGTATTAGCGGGAGGCTCCATTTTTCCTACGAGCAGTACTTC; CDR3: CASRTGARISGRLHFSYEQYF
D: -; J: TRBJ1-1; size: -; V: TRBV6-5; DNA: TGTGCCAGCAGTTACTCGCAGGGGCGCTTGAACACTGAAGCTTTCTTT; CDR3: CASSYSQGRLNTEAFF
D: TRBD2; J: TRBJ2-1; size: -; V: TRBV9; DNA: TGTGCCAGCAGCGTAATTAGCGGGCTGGGTGAGCAGTTCTTC; CDR3: CASSVISGLGEQFF
D: TRBD2; J: TRBJ2-1; size: -; V: TRBV7-3; DNA: TGTGCCAGCAGCCCGGGGACTAGCGGGAAAAATGAGCAGTTCTTC; CDR3: CASSPGTSGKNEQFF
D: -; J: TRBJ1-2; size: -; V: TRBV6-5; DNA: TGTGCCAGCAGTCCGACAGTTAACTATGGCTACACCTTC; CDR3: CASSPTVNYGYTF
D: -; J: TRBJ1-3; size: once; V: TRBV9; DNA: TGTGCCAGCAGCTTCGGGATTCCCCGCTCTGGAAACACCATATATTTT; CDR3: CASSFGIPRSGNTIYF
D: -; J: TRBJ2-6; size: -; V: TRBV7-8; DNA: TGTGCCAGCAGTCACAACAGGAACTCTGGGGCCAACGTCCTGACTTTC; CDR3: CASSHNRNSGANVLTF
D: -; J: TRBJ2-5; size: -; V: TRBV9; DNA: TGTGCCAGCAGCGTCGGAGCGGTGCAAGAGACCCAGTACTTC; CDR3: CASSVGAVQETQYF
D: -; J: TRBJ2-7; size: -; V: TRBV12-3/TRBV12-4; DNA: TGTGCCAGCAGTTTAGTGGAGGGATTCGAGCAGTACTTC; CDR3: CASSLVEGFEQYF
D: TRBD2; J: TRBJ2-5; size: -; V: TRBV3-1/TRBV3-2; DNA: TGTGCCAGCGGGACTAGCGGGACCCAAGAGACCCAGTACTTC; CDR3: CASGTSGTQETQYF
D: -; J: TRBJ1-6; size: -; V: TRBV7-2; DNA: TGTGCCAGCAGCTCCTCGACAGTTCTGGCACCCCTCCACTTT; CDR3: CASSSSTVLAPLHF
D: -; J: TRBJ2-7; size: few; V: TRBV27; DNA: TGTGCCAGCAGTTTTAATCGGTACGAGCAGTACTTC; CDR3: CASSFNRYEQYF